This TCR beta chain is from a study of pediatric ulcerative colitis. During colonoscopy, one to two rectal pinch biopsies were collected. Trimming at V came to 0 bases and at J to 4 bases, leaving 6 bases not matched to a gene. The CDR3 is 16 residues long. Germline V gene sequence: CDR1 SEHNR, CDR2 FQNEAQ (reference sequence). This clone was counted once. Its antigen is unidentified. Sequencing used immunoSEQ multiplex PCR; TCRdb keeps in-frame clones, though not all of them. The table has 15,000 to 20,000 clones, nearly 80% seen once. Study-wide findings and caveats: Acute severe colitis showed lower rectal diversity from clonal expansions.

The receptor was derived from a boy aged 5-17 years who was a control in a study of pediatric ulcerative colitis. V usage is TRBV7-9 and J usage is TRBJ1-3; 7 bases are a match to TRBD1. The sample was gut tissue. CDR3 protein: CASSLAGRGDGNTIYF. The CDR3, as DNA: TGTGCCAGCAGCTTAGCTGGCAGGGGGGACGGAAACACCATATATTTT.